This is a list of T cell receptor beta chains from one sample in a study of cytomegalovirus exposure and HLA in healthy donors. Some clones are missing from TCRdb's copy, which holds only in-frame ones; the method was immunoSEQ multiplex PCR. The sample has about 120,000 clones, about 79% seen once. Sequenced: PBMCs. These receptors all come from a young man in good health and CMV-seropositive. Each CDR3 is given with its conserved first and last residue. D genes are given only for firm matches. Expanded clones get a size class; other rows say once, few or many, or leave the size out.

v_gene	d_gene	j_gene	abundance	CDR3nt	CDR3aa
TRBV4-3	NA	TRBJ2-3	NA	TGCGCCAGCAGCCAAGATCGGCGGGGCACAGATACGCAGTATTTT	CASSQDRRGTDTQYF
TRBV11-3	NA	TRBJ2-7	NA	TGTGCCAGCAGCTTAGGCAGGGGAAGGTACGAGCAGTACTTC	CASSLGRGRYEQYF
TRBV10-2	TRBD1	TRBJ1-1	NA	TGCGCCAGCAGTGGGACAGGAGGCACTGAAGCTTTCTTT	CASSGTGGTEAFF
TRBV7-2	TRBD1	TRBJ1-2	few	TGTGCCAGCAGCTTCAGACAGGGGGCACAAGGCTACACCTTC	CASSFRQGAQGYTF
TRBV7-9	NA	TRBJ2-1	NA	TGTGCCAGCAGCCCCTACTCTGGCAATGAGCAGTTCTTC	CASSPYSGNEQFF
TRBV11-3	TRBD1	TRBJ1-1	NA	TGTGCCAGCAGCTTAGCAGGGGGTACTGAAGCTTTCTTT	CASSLAGGTEAFF
TRBV10-3	NA	TRBJ1-6	NA	TGTGCCATCAGTGAGTCGAACCCACGAAAGGGGAACTCCTATAATTCACCCCTCCACTTT	CAISESNPRKGNSYNSPLHF
TRBV28	TRBD2	TRBJ2-3	NA	TGTGCCAGCAGTTTAAGCTGGACTAGCGGGAGTCAGACAGATACGCAGTATTTT	CASSLSWTSGSQTDTQYF
TRBV27	NA	TRBJ1-2	NA	TGTGCCAGCAGTTTACGCAGGAACTATGGCTACACCTTC	CASSLRRNYGYTF
TRBV9	TRBD2	TRBJ2-2	NA	TGTGCCAGCAGCGTCGGGGGGGCGCTTTATCCCGGGGAGCTGTTTTTT	CASSVGGALYPGELFF
TRBV7-9	TRBD1	TRBJ1-1	NA	TGTGCCAGCAGCCACCCGGACAGGGGAACTGAAGCTTTCTTT	CASSHPDRGTEAFF
TRBV5-1	TRBD1	TRBJ1-1	NA	TGCGCCAGCAGCTTGGCAGGGGGAGACACTGAAGCTTTCTTT	CASSLAGGDTEAFF
TRBV14	TRBD2	TRBJ2-1	NA	TGTGCCAGCAGCATAGCGGGAGACGGGGAGCAGTTCTTC	CASSIAGDGEQFF
TRBV5-6	NA	TRBJ2-7	NA	TGTGCCAGCAGCTTAATCGACAGAGCCTACGAGCAGTACTTC	CASSLIDRAYEQYF
TRBV6-6	NA	TRBJ1-1	NA	TGTGCCAGCTCTCCGGGGATTGAAGCTTTCTTT	CASSPGIEAFF
TRBV4-3	NA	TRBJ1-2	few	TGCGCCAGCAGCCTGGAGGGTGGATATGGCTACACCTTC	CASSLEGGYGYTF
TRBV5-1	TRBD1	TRBJ2-3	NA	TGCGCCAGCAGCAACTTACACAGGGGTAGTTATGCGGATACGCAGTATTTT	CASSNLHRGSYADTQYF
TRBV19	TRBD1	TRBJ1-5	few	TGTGCCAGTAGTATAAGGACGGGGACAGCCGATAATCAGCCCCAGCATTTT	CASSIRTGTADNQPQHF
TRBV6-5	NA	TRBJ2-7	NA	TGTGCCAGCAGGCGGCCTTCCTCCTACGAGCAGTACTTC	CASRRPSSYEQYF
TRBV7-9	NA	TRBJ1-2	NA	TGTGCCAGCAGCTTGGAGACAGGCTATGGCTACACCTTC	CASSLETGYGYTF
TRBV5-4	TRBD2	TRBJ2-3	few	TGTGCCAGCAGCCCTGGACTAGCGGTCCACACAGATACGCAGTATTTT	CASSPGLAVHTDTQYF
TRBV4-1	TRBD2	TRBJ2-3	NA	TGCGCCAGCAGCCATCCCCGACTAGCCATTAGCCTAGACACTAGCACAGATACGCAGTATTTT	CASSHPRLAISLDTSTDTQYF
TRBV11-3	NA	TRBJ1-3	NA	TGTGCCAGCAGCTCAGGGGTTGGAAACACCATATATTTT	CASSSGVGNTIYF
TRBV19	TRBD2	TRBJ2-7	NA	TGTGCCAGTAGTAAGTGGGAAGCGGGAGGTACCTACGAGCAGTACTTC	CASSKWEAGGTYEQYF
TRBV4-1	TRBD1	TRBJ2-5	NA	TGCGCCAGCAGCCAATGGGCCGGGACAGGGCACGAGACCCAGTACTTC	CASSQWAGTGHETQYF
TRBV5-1	TRBD1	TRBJ1-4	NA	TGCGCCAGCAGCCCAGGGACAGGGAGAATAGAAAAACTGTTTTTT	CASSPGTGRIEKLFF
TRBV11-2	NA	TRBJ2-5	NA	TGTGCCAGCAGCTTTGGACAGCAAGAGACCCAGTACTTC	CASSFGQQETQYF
TRBV13	TRBD2	TRBJ2-2	few	TGTGCCAGCAGCTTAGTCCACCAGCGGGGGAACACCGGGGAGCTGTTTTTT	CASSLVHQRGNTGELFF
TRBV7-9	TRBD1	TRBJ1-6	NA	TGTGCCAGCAGCTTAGAGGCAGAGGCCAGGGGGAATTCACCCCTCCACTTT	CASSLEAEARGNSPLHF
TRBV7-2	NA	TRBJ2-7	NA	TGTGCCAGCACCACGGACTCACCTGGAGCCTACGAGCAGTACTTC	CASTTDSPGAYEQYF
TRBV28	NA	TRBJ2-1	NA	TGTGCCAGCAGTTTTCTTCAGTGGGCTGCCTACGGCGATGAGCAGTTCTTC	CASSFLQWAAYGDEQFF
TRBV7-9	NA	TRBJ1-5	NA	TGCGCCAGCAGCCAAACGACAGGTAGCAATCAGCCCCAGCATTTT	CASSQTTGSNQPQHF
TRBV5-1	TRBD2	TRBJ2-3	NA	TGCGCCAGCAGCTTTACTAGCGGGGGTTCTTATACGCAGTATTTT	CASSFTSGGSYTQYF
TRBV6-5	TRBD1	TRBJ1-2	NA	TGTGCCAGCAGTAGGGGGACAGGGGCCGGCTACACCTTC	CASSRGTGAGYTF
TRBV13	NA	TRBJ1-2	NA	TGTGCCAGCAGCCGCGGGACGTCCTATGGCTACACCTTC	CASSRGTSYGYTF
TRBV14	TRBD2	TRBJ2-3	NA	TGTGCCAGCAGCCACGGACTAGCGGGGGGCACAGATACGCAGTATTTT	CASSHGLAGGTDTQYF
TRBV2	NA	TRBJ2-7	NA	TGTGCCAGCAGTGTATTGGGCAGGGGTTCCTCCTACGAGCAGTACTTC	CASSVLGRGSSYEQYF